The source of this T cell receptor (beta chain) is a study of cytomegalovirus exposure and HLA in healthy donors. Germline CDR1 and CDR2: KGHSH and LQKENI. The length of the CDR3 is 16 residues. Germline trimming cut 3 bases from V and 0 bases from J; bases unmatched to any gene: 5. Primers included in the PCR were 60 Vbeta and 13 Jbeta primers. Measured with immunoSEQ multiplex PCR; TCRdb has only the in-frame clones, and not every one. This listing includes around 210,000 clones. Concerning this clone: Its cognate antigen is unknown.

General study results and limits: Researchers had no immune exposure information except CMV serostatus available.

Sequencing was performed on PBMCs. The sequence came from a girl between 2 and 10 years old in good health and CMV-seropositive. The rearrangement joins TRBV18 to TRBJ2-1; 7 nucleotides agree with TRBD2. CDR3 nucleotide sequence: TGTGCCAGCTCACCCCAAAGGACTAGCTCCTACAATGAGCAGTTCTTC. It specifies CASSPQRTSSYNEQFF. Full variable domain (missing parts from reference TRBV18 and TRBJ2-1): NAGVMQNPRHLVRRRGQEARLRCSPMKGHSHVYWYRQLPEEGLKFMVYLQKENIIDESGMPKERFSAEFPKEGPSILRIQQVVRGDSAAYFCASSPQRTSSYNEQFFGPGTRLTVL.